Here is one T cell receptor beta chain with its context. TCRdb keeps only in-frame clones here, not all; method: immunoSEQ multiplex PCR. The sample lists 350,000 to 550,000 clones; around nine tenths were seen once. This record comes from a study of blood T cell repertoires in COVID-19. The CDR3 loop spans 14 amino acids. Germline V CDR1 and CDR2: SGHAT, FQNNGV. The V end lost 3 bases, the J end lost 7 bases, and 15 bases lay between the germline ends. The TCR was taken from a woman between 18 and 29 years old with acute COVID-19. The rearrangement joins TRBV11-2 to TRBJ1-1; unclear D gene. The material sequenced was PBMCs or T cells enriched from blood (not recorded which). The CDR3 here is CASSFSGKSVEAFF. The CDR3 nucleotides read TGTGCCAGCAGCTTTTCCGGGAAATCTGTTGAAGCTTTCTTT.